This T cell receptor beta chain was recorded in a study of cytomegalovirus exposure and HLA in healthy donors. In its sample, this clone was seen a few times. 13 Jbeta primers and 60 Vbeta primers were used for the PCR. Profiled with immunoSEQ multiplex PCR; TCRdb holds only in-frame clones, not every one. This table holds around 130,000 clones, around 78% found once. V trimming: 6 bases; J trimming: 11 bases; junction bases outside the gene matches: 8. The CDR3 covers 13 residues. CDR1 MNHEY and CDR2 SVGAGI come from the germline V gene. The source of this sequence is a woman between 40 and 50 years old in good health and CMV-seronegative. Sequencing was carried out using PBMCs. The J gene is TRBJ1-4, the V gene TRBV6-5; 8 bases agree with TRBD1. CDR3 region: CASRPGQGEKLFF. For the CDR3, the DNA is TGTGCCAGCAGACCAGGACAGGGTGAGAAACTGTTTTTT.